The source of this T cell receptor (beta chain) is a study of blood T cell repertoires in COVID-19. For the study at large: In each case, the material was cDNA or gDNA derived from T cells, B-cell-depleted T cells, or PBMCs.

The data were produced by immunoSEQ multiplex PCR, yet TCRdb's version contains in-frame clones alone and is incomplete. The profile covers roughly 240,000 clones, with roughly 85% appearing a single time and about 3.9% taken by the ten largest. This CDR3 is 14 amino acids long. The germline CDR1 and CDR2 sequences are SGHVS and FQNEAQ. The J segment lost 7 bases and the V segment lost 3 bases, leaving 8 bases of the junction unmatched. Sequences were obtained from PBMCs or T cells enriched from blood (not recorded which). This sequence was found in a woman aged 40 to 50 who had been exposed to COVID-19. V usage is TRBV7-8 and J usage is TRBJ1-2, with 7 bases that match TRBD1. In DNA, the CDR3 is TGTGCCAGCAGCTTCGAAGACAGGGTGTCTGGCTACACCTTC. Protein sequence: CASSFEDRVSGYTF. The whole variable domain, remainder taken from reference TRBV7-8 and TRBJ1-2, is GAGVSQSPRYKVAKRGQDVALRCDPISGHVSLFWYQQALGQGPEFLTYFQNEAQLDKSGLPSDRFFAERPEGSVSTLKIQRTQQEDSAVYLCASSFEDRVSGYTFGSGTRLTVV.